The 7 T cell receptor beta chains given below trace back to one sample, sequenced in a study of metastatic and nonmetastatic thyroid tumors. No patient had received any treatment before thyroid surgery. MiXCR reprocessed the PCR reads for TCRdb. The sample holds more than 15,000 clones, 25% to 30% seen once. The sequenced material came from adjacent normal tissue. All receptors derive from a female donor with papillary thyroid cancer or a benign thyroid nodule (not recorded which). Some clones in this sample may be carry-over from other donors' samples.

In this sample, this clone turned up once. The gene calls are TRBV11-2 and TRBJ2-2; TRBD2 matches at 8 bases. Trimming took 4 bases from V and 4 from J; bases not matched to a gene: 8. From germline, CDR1 is SGHAT and CDR2 FQNNGV. CDR3 size: 16 residues. For the CDR3, the DNA is TGTGCCAGCAGCTCGTATAGCGGGACCTCCACCGGGGAGCTGTTTTTT. Amino acids: CASSSYSGTSTGELFF.

The chain recombines TRBV20-1 with TRBJ1-5; D possibly corresponds to TRBD1 (5 bases). Germline lookup yields CDR1 DFQATT and CDR2 SNEGSKA (reference sequence). V shed 3 bases and J shed 5 bases, with 8 bases lying between them. This CDR3 is built from 12 residues. The CDR3 DNA follows: TGCAGTGCTAGGTCGGGGGATCAGCCCCAGCATTTT. This translates into CSARSGDQPQHF.

This clone was detected a few times. The V gene is TRBV6-1, the J gene TRBJ2-3; the match to TRBD2 covers 11 bases. Germline V gene lookup returns CDR1 MNHNS and CDR2 SASEGT. The CDR3 totals 14 residues. The trim removed 8 bases at V and 4 bases at J, leaving 5 bases unmatched. CDR3 sequence: CASGLAGGPDTQYF. CDR3 nucleotide sequence: TGTGCCAGCGGATTAGCGGGAGGGCCAGATACGCAGTATTTT.

This sequence joins TRBV28 and TRBJ1-1, with unresolved D. V was trimmed by 5 bases and J by 0 bases, leaving 19 bases between them. CDR3 length equals 17 residues. The germline gives CDR1 MDHEN, CDR2 SYDVKM. The CDR3 region is CASSNPGWRTVNTEAFF. The CDR3 DNA reads as TGTGCCAGCAGTAACCCGGGATGGCGCACCGTGAACACTGAAGCTTTCTTT.

This chain uses TRBV24-1 with TRBJ2-3, with D possibly TRBD2 on 5 matching bases. This CDR3 has 14 residues. Germline V gene lookup returns CDR1 KGHDR and CDR2 SFDVKD. V was trimmed by 5 bases and J by 7 bases, leaving 15 bases between them. CDR3 amino acids: CATSAFASRNTQYF. CDR3 bases: TGTGCCACCAGTGCCTTCGCTAGCAGAAATACGCAGTATTTT.

This clone appeared a few times. The rearrangement joins TRBV12-3 or TRBV12-4 to TRBJ2-1, with TRBD2 matching over 7 bases. Losses at the gene ends were 6 bases for V and 9 bases for J; bases not matched to a gene: 5. CDR3 length: 12 residues. The CDR3 is CASRERGVEQFF. The CDR3 DNA sequence: TGTGCCAGCAGGGAACGGGGGGTTGAGCAGTTCTTC.

The chain joins TRBV6-5 to TRBJ2-7, with 10 bases that match TRBD2. The CDR3 length is 16 residues. Germline values: CDR1 MNHEY, CDR2 SVGAGI. Trimming cost V 4 bases and J 3 bases; bases outside gene matches: 9. The CDR3 loop is CASSSPRTSGHYEQYF. CDR3 nucleotides: TGTGCCAGCAGTTCGCCCCGGACTAGCGGACACTACGAGCAGTACTTC.